The source of this T cell receptor beta chain is a study of T cells in localized non-small cell lung cancer. Regarding the study as a whole: Because only a single region of the tumor was sequenced, heterogeneity remains possible.

Some clones are missing from TCRdb's copy, which holds only in-frame ones; the method was immunoSEQ multiplex PCR. This table holds roughly 89,000 clones, more than 75% found once. The CDR3 totals 14 residues. Germline V lookup: CDR1 SNHLY, CDR2 FYNNEI. Trimming pared 3 bases from V and 0 bases from J, leaving 8 bases between. Regarding this clone: Its antigen is not known.

The receptor was isolated from a woman aged 40-70 years with stage II squamous cell lung carcinoma. V and J are TRBV2 and TRBJ2-5; D unclear. The sample consisted of PBMCs, taken before any cancer treatment. In DNA, the CDR3 is TGTGCCAGCAGTGACCGGCTGTACCAAGAGACCCAGTACTTC. It codes for CASSDRLYQETQYF.